The rows below give T cell receptor beta chains drawn from one sample of a study of blood T cells in healthy people across ages. TCRdb reanalysed the 5' RACE reads using MiXCR and keeps one entry per CDR3 protein. Seen here are some 1.8 million distinct CDR3 sequences, 35% to 50% observed once, and the top ten hold 23%. The sequenced material came from blood. These receptors were taken from a human donor in good health. Each CDR3 is given with its conserved first and last residue. Each record gives: D gene, J gene, V gene, clone size, CDR3 protein, CDR3 DNA. D genes are given only for firm matches. Clone size is shown for a subset of rows, as once, few, many or a class of expanded clone.

D: TRBD2
J: TRBJ2-1
V: TRBV12-3/TRBV12-4
size: NA
CDR3: CASILSGGPREQFF
DNA: TGTGCCAGCATCCTTAGCGGGGGGCCCCGGGAGCAGTTCTTC

D: TRBD2
J: TRBJ2-7
V: TRBV7-9
size: few
CDR3: CASSRRGENSYEQYF
DNA: TGTGCCAGCAGCCGCCGGGGGGAGAATTCCTACGAGCAGTACTTC

D: NA
J: TRBJ1-2
V: TRBV5-5
size: few
CDR3: CASRPDWDYGYTF
DNA: TGTGCCAGCAGACCTGACTGGGACTATGGCTACACCTTC

D: NA
J: TRBJ2-1
V: TRBV5-1
size: NA
CDR3: CASSRITEGSYNEQFF
DNA: TGCGCCAGCAGCCGTATAACAGAAGGGTCCTACAATGAGCAGTTCTTC

D: TRBD2
J: TRBJ2-6
V: TRBV5-1
size: few
CDR3: CASSLVLAGSDGANVLTF
DNA: TGCGCCAGCAGCTTGGTACTAGCGGGAAGCGATGGGGCCAACGTCCTGACTTTC

D: NA
J: TRBJ2-7
V: TRBV29-1
size: many
CDR3: CSVEDRGDEQYF
DNA: TGCAGCGTTGAAGATAGGGGCGACGAGCAGTACTTC

D: TRBD2
J: TRBJ2-2
V: TRBV6-1
size: NA
CDR3: CASSVRTSGATGELFF
DNA: TGTGCCAGCAGTGTTCGGACTAGCGGGGCCACCGGGGAGCTGTTTTTT

D: NA
J: TRBJ2-3
V: TRBV28
size: NA
CDR3: CASSSTGHQETDTQYF
DNA: TGTGCCAGCAGTTCAACCGGACACCAAGAAACAGATACGCAGTATTTT

D: NA
J: TRBJ2-5
V: TRBV6-7
size: NA
CDR3: CASSYQRKGTQYF
DNA: TGTGCCAGCAGTTACCAACGGAAGGGGACCCAGTACTTC

D: NA
J: TRBJ1-1
V: TRBV28
size: NA
CDR3: CASRRRGVSEAFF
DNA: TGTGCCAGCAGACGCCGGGGCGTTAGTGAAGCTTTCTTT

D: NA
J: TRBJ1-2
V: TRBV20-1
size: NA
CDR3: CSAREGTNNYGYTF
DNA: TGCAGTGCTAGAGAAGGGACAAATAACTATGGCTACACCTTC

D: NA
J: TRBJ2-3
V: TRBV9
size: NA
CDR3: CASSPLVWGTSTDTQYF
DNA: TGTGCCAGCAGCCCCCTGGTGTGGGGGACTAGCACAGATACGCAGTATTTT

D: NA
J: TRBJ2-1
V: TRBV12-3/TRBV12-4
size: NA
CDR3: CASSHGFTMQFF
DNA: TGTGCCAGCAGCCACGGGTTTACTATGCAGTTCTTC

D: NA
J: TRBJ2-3
V: TRBV10-3
size: NA
CDR3: CAISGYSGTAEGLTHYF
DNA: TGTGCCATCAGTGGCTATTCCGGGACGGCAGAGGGGTTGACGCACTATTTT

D: TRBD2
J: TRBJ2-2
V: TRBV11-1
size: NA
CDR3: CASSFPRGGSDTGELFF
DNA: TGTGCCAGCAGCTTCCCGCGGGGGGGCTCGGACACCGGGGAGCTGTTTTTT

D: NA
J: TRBJ2-3
V: TRBV7-2
size: few
CDR3: CASSLGRGPDTQYF
DNA: TGTGCCAGCAGCTTGGGCAGGGGTCCAGATACGCAGTATTTT

D: NA
J: TRBJ1-2
V: TRBV5-5
size: NA
CDR3: CASSRTPGDYGYTF
DNA: TGTGCCAGCAGCCGGACACCGGGCGACTATGGCTACACCTTC

D: NA
J: TRBJ1-5
V: TRBV4-1
size: NA
CDR3: CASSQVLGNQPQHF
DNA: TGCGCCAGCAGCCAAGTCTTGGGGAATCAGCCCCAGCATTTT

D: NA
J: TRBJ2-6
V: TRBV7-3
size: NA
CDR3: CASIYGLRCVLGANVLTF
DNA: TGTGCCAGCATCTATGGACTCCGCTGTGTCTTAGGGGCCAACGTCCTGACTTTC

D: NA
J: TRBJ1-2
V: TRBV27
size: NA
CDR3: CASSLGRGTNYGYTF
DNA: TGTGCCAGCAGTTTGGGGAGGGGAACTAACTATGGCTACACCTTC

D: NA
J: TRBJ1-1
V: TRBV29-1
size: many
CDR3: CSVDLTVNTEAFF
DNA: TGCAGCGTTGATCTGACAGTGAACACTGAAGCTTTCTTT

D: NA
J: TRBJ2-7
V: TRBV4-3
size: NA
CDR3: CASSPDLFYEQYF
DNA: TGCGCCAGCAGCCCAGACCTATTCTACGAGCAGTACTTC

D: NA
J: TRBJ1-2
V: TRBV6-5
size: NA
CDR3: CTSRRGLRGYTF
DNA: TGTACCAGCAGAAGGGGCCTCAGGGGCTACACCTTC

D: TRBD1
J: TRBJ2-7
V: TRBV20-1
size: NA
CDR3: CSAIGTASYGQYF
DNA: TGCAGTGCTATCGGGACAGCATCCTACGGGCAGTACTTC

D: TRBD1
J: TRBJ1-6
V: TRBV13
size: NA
CDR3: CASRQGALDNSPLHF
DNA: TGTGCCAGTCGACAGGGGGCGCTGGATAATTCACCCCTCCACTTT

D: NA
J: TRBJ1-6
V: TRBV12-3/TRBV12-4
size: NA
CDR3: CASSQGTGVVNSPLHF
DNA: TGTGCCAGCAGTCAGGGAACGGGGGTCGTCAATTCACCCCTCCACTTT

D: NA
J: TRBJ2-3
V: TRBV7-2
size: few
CDR3: CASSFRPGGSTDTQYF
DNA: TGTGCCAGCAGCTTTCGGCCCGGGGGTAGCACAGATACGCAGTATTTT

D: NA
J: TRBJ1-6
V: TRBV11-1
size: NA
CDR3: CASSFGDSSPLHF
DNA: TGTGCCAGCAGCTTCGGGGATAGCTCACCCCTCCACTTT

D: TRBD1
J: TRBJ2-6
V: TRBV5-1
size: many
CDR3: CASSLSGTGGSGANVLTF
DNA: TGTGCCAGCAGCTTATCCGGGACAGGCGGCTCTGGGGCCAACGTCCTGACTTTC

D: NA
J: TRBJ2-7
V: TRBV7-9
size: NA
CDR3: CASSPVTGPFYEQYF
DNA: TGTGCCAGCAGCCCCGTGACGGGGCCCTTTTACGAGCAGTACTTC

D: NA
J: TRBJ2-1
V: TRBV7-2
size: NA
CDR3: CASSTRTSLGGEQFF
DNA: TGTGCCAGCAGCACCCGGACTTCCCTCGGGGGTGAGCAGTTCTTC

D: TRBD1
J: TRBJ1-5
V: TRBV7-9
size: NA
CDR3: CASSSVQGAPGNQPQHF
DNA: TGTGCCAGCAGCTCGGTACAGGGGGCGCCGGGCAATCAGCCCCAGCATTTT

D: NA
J: TRBJ1-4
V: TRBV15
size: NA
CDR3: CATSSNRGLGVEKRFF
DNA: TGTGCCACCAGCAGTAACCGGGGCCTCGGCGTGGAAAAACGGTTTTTT

D: NA
J: TRBJ2-4
V: TRBV11-2
size: few
CDR3: CASSPNPGGRNIQYF
DNA: TGTGCCAGCAGCCCTAACCCGGGGGGCAGAAACATTCAGTACTTC

D: TRBD2
J: TRBJ2-5
V: TRBV20-1
size: NA
CDR3: CSARASGRTFQETQYF
DNA: TGCAGTGCTAGAGCTAGCGGGCGTACGTTCCAAGAGACCCAGTACTTC

D: NA
J: TRBJ2-3
V: TRBV20-1
size: few
CDR3: CSASLWVNTDTQYF
DNA: TGCAGTGCTAGTTTATGGGTTAACACAGATACGCAGTATTTT

D: NA
J: TRBJ1-1
V: TRBV29-1
size: NA
CDR3: CSVVRGGGTEAFF
DNA: TGCAGCGTTGTTCGGGGTGGTGGCACTGAAGCTTTCTTT

D: NA
J: TRBJ2-5
V: TRBV29-1
size: NA
CDR3: CSVLTVYQETQYF
DNA: TGCAGCGTCCTGACCGTATACCAAGAGACCCAGTACTTC

D: TRBD2
J: TRBJ2-5
V: TRBV29-1
size: many
CDR3: CSVEPSSGEETQYF
DNA: TGCAGCGTTGAACCGTCTAGCGGGGAAGAGACCCAGTACTTC

D: TRBD1
J: TRBJ1-5
V: TRBV6-5
size: NA
CDR3: CASRPTGGAYQPQHF
DNA: TGTGCCAGCAGGCCTACAGGGGGCGCGTATCAGCCCCAGCATTTT

D: NA
J: TRBJ2-7
V: TRBV20-1
size: NA
CDR3: CSAGVVGYEQYF
DNA: TGCAGTGCGGGGGTAGTAGGCTACGAGCAGTACTTC

D: TRBD1
J: TRBJ2-1
V: TRBV20-1
size: NA
CDR3: CSATRGRQLIYNEQFF
DNA: TGCAGTGCTACCAGGGGGCGGCAACTTATTTACAATGAGCAGTTCTTC

D: NA
J: TRBJ1-5
V: TRBV28
size: once
CDR3: CASRSIQGWEPQHF
DNA: TGTGCCAGCAGGAGCATACAGGGATGGGAGCCCCAGCATTTT

D: NA
J: TRBJ1-2
V: TRBV25-1
size: few
CDR3: CASSESIGYTF
DNA: TGTGCCAGCAGTGAAAGTATTGGCTACACCTTC

D: NA
J: TRBJ2-1
V: TRBV29-1
size: many
CDR3: CSGTPTGVRYNEQFF
DNA: TGCAGCGGGACCCCGACAGGCGTTCGATACAATGAGCAGTTCTTC

D: NA
J: TRBJ1-1
V: TRBV11-2
size: NA
CDR3: CASSPIYGNTEAFF
DNA: TGTGCCAGCAGCCCGATATATGGGAACACTGAAGCTTTCTTT

D: NA
J: TRBJ2-2
V: TRBV7-8
size: NA
CDR3: CASSLDRFNTNTGELFF
DNA: TGTGCCAGCAGCTTAGATAGGTTTAACACGAACACCGGGGAGCTGTTTTTT

D: TRBD1
J: TRBJ2-5
V: TRBV2
size: NA
CDR3: CASKAGTGEETQYF
DNA: TGTGCCAGCAAAGCCGGGACAGGGGAAGAGACCCAGTACTTC

D: NA
J: TRBJ2-7
V: TRBV20-1
size: few
CDR3: CSAPVGVSEQYF
DNA: TGCAGTGCTCCAGTAGGGGTGAGTGAGCAGTACTTC

D: NA
J: TRBJ1-1
V: TRBV9
size: NA
CDR3: CASSVAWDTHQAFF
DNA: TGTGCCAGCAGCGTAGCTTGGGACACACATCAAGCTTTCTTT

D: NA
J: TRBJ2-3
V: TRBV25-1
size: NA
CDR3: CASSASRQAGTDTQYF
DNA: TGTGCCAGCAGTGCGTCCCGGCAGGCGGGAACAGATACGCAGTATTTT

D: TRBD1
J: TRBJ1-1
V: TRBV29-1
size: few
CDR3: CSVEWDSEAFF
DNA: TGCAGCGTTGAATGGGACAGCGAAGCTTTCTTT

D: TRBD1
J: TRBJ2-6
V: TRBV6-1
size: NA
CDR3: CASRFRPGQLYSGANVLTF
DNA: TGTGCCAGCAGGTTTCGGCCGGGACAGCTCTACTCTGGGGCCAACGTCCTGACTTTC

D: NA
J: TRBJ2-3
V: TRBV5-6
size: many
CDR3: CASSHLFSDTQYF
DNA: TGTGCCAGCAGCCACCTTTTTTCAGATACGCAGTATTTT

D: TRBD1
J: TRBJ1-1
V: TRBV29-1
size: NA
CDR3: CSGAGGLGNTEAFF
DNA: TGCAGCGGAGCAGGGGGCCTGGGGAACACTGAAGCTTTCTTT

D: TRBD1
J: TRBJ2-7
V: TRBV4-2
size: NA
CDR3: CASSQDVGSQQGAREQYF
DNA: TGTGCCAGCAGCCAAGACGTCGGATCTCAGCAGGGGGCACGGGAGCAGTACTTC

D: NA
J: TRBJ1-4
V: TRBV4-2
size: NA
CDR3: CASSQDWRGSEKLFF
DNA: TGTGCCAGCAGCCAAGACTGGCGGGGGAGTGAAAAACTGTTTTTT

D: TRBD1
J: TRBJ2-4
V: TRBV24-1
size: once
CDR3: CATSDIRTGGENIQYF
DNA: TGTGCCACCAGTGATATCCGGACAGGGGGGGAAAACATTCAGTACTTC

D: NA
J: TRBJ1-3
V: TRBV10-3
size: NA
CDR3: CAITEGYGNTIYF
DNA: TGTGCCATCACAGAGGGATACGGAAACACCATATATTTT

D: TRBD1
J: TRBJ2-5
V: TRBV7-9
size: NA
CDR3: CASSLDRAKRTRETQYF
DNA: TGTGCCAGCAGCCTAGACAGGGCGAAAAGGACAAGAGAGACCCAGTACTTC